This passage covers 26 T cell receptor beta chains from one sample sequenced in a study of CD8+CD57+ T cells in acquired aplastic anemia. Selection for sequencing was limited to patients who had shown CD8+CD57+ cell expansion by flow cytometry. The template used for profiling TCR beta VDJ and CDR3 was genomic DNA. MiXCR was run by TCRdb on the reads, yielding one entry per CDR3 protein. In the table there are 75,000 to 100,000 distinct CDR3 sequences, roughly two thirds of which are singletons. The material sequenced was sorted CD4+, CD8+, or CD8+CD57+ T cells (not recorded which) from PBMCs. These TCRs come from a human donor with aplastic anemia.

This clonotype has only one observation. The V and J genes are TRBV7-3 and TRBJ2-1; 8 nucleotides line up with TRBD2. Looked up from germline, CDR1 is SGHTA and CDR2 is FQGTGA. Unmatched junction bases numbered 6, after V lost 3 bases and J lost 8 bases. This CDR3 region has 14 residues. In nucleotides, the CDR3 is TGTGCCAGCAGCTTGGCAGCGGGGGCCCATGAGCAGTTCTTC. It translates to CASSLAAGAHEQFF.

In this sample, this clonotype turned up once. This sequence joins TRBV24-1 and TRBJ1-2; D is unclear. Germline values: CDR1 KGHDR, CDR2 SFDVKD. V shed 4 bases and J shed 4 bases, with 9 bases lying between them. There are 13 residues in the CDR3. The CDR3 region is CATSDPGIYGYTF. As DNA, the CDR3 is TGTGCCACCAGTGACCCCGGTATCTATGGCTACACCTTC.

The J gene is TRBJ1-2, the V gene TRBV6-1, with D tentatively TRBD1 (5 bases). Trimming pared 6 bases from V and 6 bases from J, leaving 23 bases between. Germline CDR1 is MNHNS and CDR2 is SASEGT. This CDR3 is built from 16 residues. CDR3 protein: CASSLRGWEMENGYTF. CDR3 nucleotides: TGTGCCAGCAGCCTAAGGGGATGGGAGATGGAGAATGGCTACACCTTC.

The V and J genes are TRBV7-9 and TRBJ2-7, with D perhaps matching TRBD1 or TRBD2 (5 bases each). CDR3 length: 12 residues. Trimming shortened V by 5 bases and J by 6 bases, and 11 bases separated the two germline ends. The germline V gene encodes CDR1 SEHNR and CDR2 FQNEAQ (reference sequence). CDR3 sequence (DNA): TGTGCCAGCAGCAAAATAGGGACCGAGCAGTACTTC. Protein product: CASSKIGTEQYF.

Of note for this clonotype: Just one base apart from a much larger clone, this may be a read error. The rearrangement joins TRBV11-2 to TRBJ2-7; 8 nucleotides align to TRBD2. The CDR3 covers 16 residues. Germline CDR1 and CDR2: SGHAT and FQNNGV. Unmatched junction bases numbered 13, after V lost 2 bases and J lost 7 bases. The DNA of the CDR3 is TGTGCCAGCAGCTTATCTCGGACTAGCAGATACAATGAGCAGTACTTC. It yields the protein CASSLSRTSRYNEQYF.

This clonotype is a singleton in its sample. The junction shows a germline mismatch at one end, possibly a read error. The V call is TRBV15, the J call TRBJ2-2; D may correspond to TRBD1 or TRBD2 (6 bases each). CDR1 LNHNV and CDR2 YYDKDF come from the germline V gene (reference sequence). The CDR3 has 16 residues. CDR3 bases: TGTACCACCAGCAGAGGGATCGGGGGCTTTGGCCGGGAGCTGTTTTTT. This gives the protein CTTSRGIGGFGRELFF.

The chain links TRBV24-1 to TRBJ2-1; possible D gene TRBD2, 7 bases. Germline CDR1 is KGHDR and CDR2 is SFDVKD. The germline V and J ends were trimmed by 10 bases and 7 bases, with 19 bases remaining between them. CDR3 length equals 14 residues. CDR3 loop: CATAAVGGGNEQFF. The CDR3, as DNA: TGTGCCACGGCAGCGGTAGGGGGAGGGAATGAGCAGTTCTTC.

This chain links TRBV5-1 with TRBJ2-2, with 8 bases fitting TRBD2. V gave up 6 bases and J gave up 0 bases; unmatched junction bases: 1. The CDR3 spans 14 residues. CDR1 is SGHRS and CDR2 is YFSETQ in the germline V gene. The CDR3 spells CASKLAANTGELFF. The DNA of the CDR3 is TGCGCCAGCAAACTAGCGGCGAACACCGGGGAGCTGTTTTTT.

Many counts were recorded for this clonotype. The V call is TRBV2, the J call TRBJ2-1; 10 nucleotides align to TRBD2. With V trimmed by 6 bases and J by 8 bases, 19 bases remained unmatched. From germline, CDR1 is SNHLY and CDR2 FYNNEI. This CDR3 comprises 18 residues. CDR3 amino acids: CASSATPVPAGGPDEQFF. In DNA, the CDR3 is TGTGCCAGCAGCGCCACCCCTGTACCAGCGGGGGGGCCGGATGAGCAGTTCTTC. Looking up the rest from reference TRBV2 and TRBJ2-1 gives the full variable domain: EPEVTQTPSHQVTQMGQEVILRCVPISNHLYFYWYRQILGQKVEFLVSFYNNEISEKSEIFDDQFSVERPDGSNFTLKIRSTKLEDSAMYFCASSATPVPAGGPDEQFFGPGTRLTVL.

With regard to this clonotype: The junction differs from germline at one of its ends, possibly a read error. This chain's CDR3 is CASSRTSGQTYEQHF. DNA for the CDR3: TGTGCCAGCAGCCGGACTAGCGGACAGACCTACGAGCAGCACTTC. This sequence joins TRBV7-3 and TRBJ2-7; TRBD2 agrees at 10 bases. The V gene's germline CDR1 is SGHTA and CDR2 FQGTGA. The CDR3 totals 15 residues.

This chain joins TRBV20-1 and TRBJ1-5, with D uncertain. This CDR3 is built from 12 residues. Trimming took off 0 bases at V and 5 bases at J, with 5 bases between the two ends. Germline assignment: CDR1 DFQATT and CDR2 SNEGSKA (reference sequence). The CDR3 nucleotides are TGCAGTGCTAGAGAGCGAGATCAGCCCCAGCATTTT. The encoded protein is CSARERDQPQHF.

This rearrangement joins TRBV6-4 to TRBJ2-2; D is ambiguous. This CDR3 has 17 residues. Germline V CDR1 and CDR2: MRHNA, SNTAGT. Trimming shortened V by 6 bases and J by 4 bases, and 21 bases separated the two germline ends. The CDR3 DNA sequence: TGTGCCAGCAGCGACCATGCTTCCGTAGGTGGCACCGGGGAGCTGTTTTTT. It codes for CASSDHASVGGTGELFF.

This chain links TRBV29-1 with TRBJ1-1; TRBD1 matches at 12 bases. The V gene end was trimmed by 7 bases and the J gene end by 7 bases; junction bases not matched to a gene: 10. CDR1 and CDR2 (germline): SQVTM, ANQGSEA. CDR3 length equals 14 residues. The CDR3 spells CSGGRDRGRVEAFF. In nucleotides, the CDR3 is TGCAGCGGAGGTCGGGACAGGGGGCGGGTTGAAGCTTTCTTT.

This clonotype was recorded a few times. The chain joins TRBV10-3 to TRBJ2-3, with no clear D. Looked up from germline, CDR1 is ENHRY and CDR2 is SYGVKD. CDR3 length: 12 amino acids. The V end was cut by 3 bases, the J end by 6 bases, with 7 bases between. This CDR3 is CAISEGSDTQYF. The CDR3 region has the DNA TGTGCCATCAGTGAAGGGTCCGATACGCAGTATTTT.

This clonotype was detected ten times or more. The V gene is TRBV20-1, the J gene TRBJ2-3; D is unclear. V was clipped by 0 bases and J by 2 bases, with 6 bases between them. The V gene's germline CDR1 is DFQATT and CDR2 SNEGSKA (reference sequence). The CDR3 contains 13 residues. DNA for the CDR3: TGCAGTGCTAGAGACCTAGTCACAGATACGCAGTATTTT. Translating it yields CSARDLVTDTQYF.

The chain uses TRBV20-1 and TRBJ2-1; maybe TRBD2 (5 bases). V was pared by 1 base and J by 8 bases, with 15 bases between. The CDR3 is 14 amino acids. Germline V gives CDR1 DFQATT, CDR2 SNEGSKA (reference sequence). The DNA for the CDR3 is TGCAGTGCTAGAGGGGAGAGGATGGTCGATGAGCAGTTCTTC. Its translation is CSARGERMVDEQFF.

About this clonotype itself: The junction differs from germline at one of its ends, possibly a read error. The J gene is TRBJ1-6, the V gene TRBV20-1; a weak D match, TRBD1 (6 bases). Germline CDR1 DFQATT, CDR2 SNEGSKA (reference sequence). This CDR3 is 17 amino acids long. The CDR3 is CSARERSVGAYNSPLHF. The CDR3 DNA reads TGCAGTGCTAGAGAACGATCAGTGGGGGCCTATAATTCACCCCTCCACTTC.

Ten or more counts support this clonotype. The chain joins TRBV29-1 to TRBJ2-2, with D unclear. The V end was cut by 6 bases, the J end by 1 base, with 6 bases between. Per germline, CDR1 SQVTM and CDR2 ANQGSEA. The CDR3 has 12 residues. The CDR3 reads CSVPLNTGELFF. The DNA for the CDR3 is TGCAGCGTACCCTTGAACACCGGGGAGCTGTTTTTT.

J is TRBJ1-6 and V is TRBV2; 9 nucleotides align to TRBD1. This CDR3 has 15 amino acids. V lost 7 bases to trimming and J lost 7 bases; unmatched junction nucleotides: 8. Germline V gene sequence: CDR1 SNHLY, CDR2 FYNNEI. CDR3 bases: TGTGCCAGCACTTTGGGACAGGGAGAAAATTCACCCCTCCACTTT. It encodes CASTLGQGENSPLHF.

The chain combines TRBV11-1 with TRBJ2-1; 8 bases map to TRBD2. V was clipped by 5 bases and J by 4 bases; unmatched bases: 7. This CDR3 contains 15 residues. Germline CDR1 and CDR2: SGHAT and FQDESV (reference sequence). This chain's CDR3 is CASSVSGTRYNEQFF. As DNA, the CDR3 is TGTGCCAGCAGCGTCTCCGGGACTAGGTACAATGAGCAGTTCTTC.

The rearrangement joins TRBV5-6 to TRBJ2-7; 7 bases are shared with TRBD1. CDR3 size: 15 residues. V lost 2 bases, J lost 3 bases, and 8 bases stayed unmatched. Germline CDR1 SGHDT, CDR2 YYEEEE. The CDR3 is CASSFEGTVSYEQYF. The DNA for the CDR3 is TGTGCCAGCAGCTTTGAAGGGACAGTTAGCTACGAGCAGTACTTC.

This chain connects TRBV29-1 to TRBJ2-5; D is ambiguous. CDR3 length equals 10 residues. Per germline, CDR1 SQVTM and CDR2 ANQGSEA. V was shortened by 5 bases and J by 4 bases, with 5 bases between the two germline ends. The CDR3 reads CSVLIETQYF. Written as DNA, the CDR3 is TGCAGCGTTCTGATAGAGACCCAGTACTTC.

The chain employs TRBV29-1 and TRBJ2-1, with D possibly matching TRBD1 (5 bases). The germline V gene has CDR1 SQVTM and CDR2 ANQGSEA. V was clipped by 4 bases and J by 7 bases, with 11 bases between them. This CDR3 spans 12 amino acids. The CDR3 reads CSVGRQPNEQFF. The CDR3 nucleotides are TGCAGCGTTGGCCGACAGCCGAATGAGCAGTTCTTC.

The chain has TRBV2 and TRBJ2-5, with D hard to call. Germline CDR1 SNHLY, CDR2 FYNNEI. The CDR3 contains 13 residues. V was pared by 3 bases and J by 4 bases, with 9 bases between. The CDR3 loop reads CASSENIRETQYF. In nucleotides, the CDR3 is TGTGCCAGCAGTGAGAATATACGAGAGACCCAGTACTTC.

This chain uses TRBV7-9 with TRBJ2-5; TRBD2 matches at 7 bases. Trimming removed 5 bases from V and 0 bases from J; junction bases left unmatched: 6. This CDR3 is 15 amino acids long. The germline CDR1 and CDR2 sequences are SEHNR and FQNEAQ (reference sequence). In nucleotides, the CDR3 is TGTGCCAGCAGCCCCGGGACTACGGACCAAGAGACCCAGTACTTC. It translates to CASSPGTTDQETQYF. The full variable domain, its missing parts supplied by reference TRBV7-9 and TRBJ2-5, is DTGVSQNPRHKITKRGQNVTFRCDPISEHNRLYWYRQTLGQGPEFLTYFQNEAQLEKSRLLSDRFSAERPKGSFSTLEIQRTEQGDSAMYLCASSPGTTDQETQYFGPGTRLLVL.

V usage is TRBV20-1 and J usage is TRBJ1-3, with D perhaps TRBD1 (5 bases). V was trimmed by 3 bases and J by 4 bases, leaving 19 bases between them. The CDR3 spans 16 residues. From germline, CDR1 is DFQATT and CDR2 SNEGSKA (reference sequence). This CDR3 reads CSARSPGTAVGNTIYF. The CDR3 nucleotides are TGCAGTGCTAGGAGCCCGGGGACTGCAGTGGGAAACACCATATATTTT.